Sequencing of this T cell receptor beta chain was carried out in a study of beta chain features in type 1 diabetes. Across the whole study: Analysis included 100 million to 110 million sorted cells drawn from all samples. The study, taken as a whole, reports: Moderately but significantly shorter TCRB CDR3s were found in Type 1 diabetes patients in all four CD4+ subsets.

As concerns this clone: The antigen is unknown.

The CDR3 totals 16 residues. Trimming cost V 4 bases and J 2 bases; bases outside gene matches: 3. In germline, CDR1 is MNHNS, CDR2 SASEGT. Every isolated RNA sample was fully reverse transcribed, so sequencing captured expressed TCRB transcripts. The average read count of naive, central memory and regulatory T cell samples was approximately 3.5 million. Clones were read by immunoSEQ multiplex PCR, and TCRdb kept only the in-frame ones, dropping some. The profile shows over 150,000 clones, just over 8% of them singletons. A sort by CD45RO/CCR7/CD25/CD127/CD95/CD27 yielded CD4+ naive, central memory, regulatory and stem cell-like memory cells. Over 95% purity was reached by all sorted populations.

Material: central memory CD4+ T cells from blood. The rearrangement uses TRBV6-1 and TRBJ2-7, with 15 nucleotides matching TRBD2. This sequence was found in a young woman with type 1 diabetes. CDR3 sequence: CASSAGTSGRTYEQYF. The CDR3 nucleotides read TGTGCCAGCAGTGCCGGGACTAGCGGGAGGACCTACGAGCAGTACTTC.